These T cell receptor beta chains were read from a single sample in a study of persistence of HIV-infected CD4 T cells. Repertoires were generated with immunoSEQ multiplex PCR, while TCRdb's copy carries only in-frame clones and drops some. This table holds 5,500 to 9,000 clones, around three quarters found once. Their antigens remain unidentified. Sequenced here: CD4+ T cells sorted from PBMCs after approximately 19-hour stimulation, sampled from a patient who received antiretroviral therapy. These receptors originate from an adult woman with HIV who was CMV-seropositive. Each CDR3 is given with its conserved first and last residue. A D gene is named only where the DNA matches it firmly. A row's size may be missing; if present it is once, few, many or a size class.

J gene | D gene | V gene | clone size | CDR3 protein | CDR3 DNA
TRBJ2-1 | TRBD2 | TRBV7-2 | once | CASSPRRLAGASSYNEQFF | TGTGCCAGCAGCCCCCGACGACTAGCGGGCGCCAGCTCCTACAATGAGCAGTTCTTC
TRBJ1-1 | TRBD1 | TRBV11-3 | - | CASSRQGIEGTEAFF | TGTGCCAGCAGCAGACAGGGTATTGAGGGCACTGAAGCTTTCTTT
TRBJ2-2 | TRBD2 | TRBV5-1 | - | CASSLARRLAGANTGELFF | TGCGCCAGCAGCTTGGCGAGAAGACTAGCGGGAGCGAACACCGGGGAGCTGTTTTTT
TRBJ2-2 | - | TRBV19 | - | CAITDKNTGELFF | TGTGCCATTACGGACAAGAACACCGGGGAGCTGTTTTTT
TRBJ1-2 | - | TRBV28 | - | CASSAQDYGYTF | TGTGCCAGCAGTGCACAGGACTATGGCTACACCTTC
TRBJ1-5 | TRBD1 | TRBV2 | - | CASTPGQGNNQPQHF | TGTGCCAGCACTCCGGGACAGGGCAACAATCAGCCCCAGCATTTT
TRBJ2-2 | - | TRBV7-2 | few | CASSFGPANTGELFF | TGTGCCAGCAGCTTTGGGCCCGCGAACACCGGGGAGCTGTTTTTT
TRBJ2-1 | TRBD1 | TRBV7-8 | - | CASSLGASGGAYNEQFF | TGTGCCAGCAGCTTAGGGGCCTCAGGGGGCGCGTACAATGAGCAGTTCTTC
TRBJ2-2 | - | TRBV3-1/TRBV3-2 | - | CASSQYRGGELFF | TGTGCCAGCAGCCAATATCGGGGCGGGGAGCTGTTTTTT
TRBJ1-2 | TRBD1 | TRBV5-1 | - | CASSLDVTGGRGYTF | TGCGCCAGCAGCCTGGACGTCACAGGGGGCCGTGGCTACACCTTC
TRBJ1-6 | - | TRBV11-3 | - | CASSFFSGYGISPLHF | TGTGCCAGCAGCTTTTTTAGTGGATACGGGATTTCACCCCTCCACTTT
TRBJ2-6 | TRBD1 | TRBV19 | - | CASSFTGAGDVLTF | TGTGCCAGTAGTTTCACAGGGGCGGGCGACGTCCTGACTTTC
TRBJ1-1 | - | TRBV10-3 | few | CAISRDTEAFF | TGTGCCATCAGTCGCGACACTGAAGCTTTCTTT
TRBJ1-3 | - | TRBV12-3/TRBV12-4 | - | CASGQSSGNTIYF | TGTGCCAGCGGACAGAGCTCTGGAAACACCATATATTTT
TRBJ2-7 | - | TRBV12-5 | once | CASGLPCTHAGVPF | TGTGCTAGTGGTTTGCCCTGTACCCATGCAGGTGTTCCATTC
TRBJ2-7 | - | TRBV18 | - | CASSAGSTYEQYF | TGTGCCAGCTCAGCAGGGTCTACCTACGAGCAGTACTTC
TRBJ2-2 | - | TRBV2 | - | CASSKERVRTGELFF | TGTGCCAGCAGTAAAGAGAGGGTTAGAACCGGGGAGCTGTTTTTT
TRBJ2-4 | TRBD2 | TRBV11-3 | once | CASSSVAGGPLAKNIQYF | TGTGCCAGCAGCTCCGTAGCGGGGGGGCCGTTAGCCAAAAACATTCAGTACTTC
TRBJ2-1 | - | TRBV7-2 | - | CASSPPRLGSDPPNEQFF | TGTGCCAGCAGCCCGCCGAGGTTGGGATCTGACCCTCCCAATGAGCAGTTCTTC
TRBJ2-2 | - | TRBV13 | once | CASSLTSTGELFF | TGTGCCAGCAGCCTAACCTCTACCGGGGAGCTGTTTTTT
TRBJ2-2 | - | TRBV5-1 | - | CASSDSYTGELFF | TGCGCCAGCAGCGACTCCTACACCGGGGAGCTGTTTTTT
TRBJ2-6 | TRBD1 | TRBV20-1 | - | CSASNRGDVLTF | TGCAGTGCTAGTAACAGGGGTGACGTCCTGACTTTC
TRBJ2-7 | - | TRBV2 | - | CATTVPGRERDYEQYF | TGTGCCACCACCGTGCCGGGACGGGAAAGAGACTACGAGCAGTACTTC
TRBJ1-3 | - | TRBV18 | - | CASSPSSTSGNTIYF | TGTGCCAGCTCACCAAGTAGTACCTCTGGAAACACCATATATTTT
TRBJ1-2 | - | TRBV11-3 | - | CASSLGSGENYGYTF | TGTGCCAGCAGCTTAGGGTCGGGGGAGAACTATGGCTACACCTTC
TRBJ2-3 | TRBD2 | TRBV19 | once | CASSIRGQGLAGVLDTQYF | TGTGCCAGTAGTATCCGGGGACAGGGACTAGCGGGAGTGCTCGATACGCAGTATTTT
TRBJ2-5 | TRBD2 | TRBV27 | - | CASSLLSSGRETQYF | TGTGCCAGCAGTTTATTATCCAGCGGGAGAGAGACCCAGTACTTC
TRBJ1-1 | - | TRBV7-2 | once | CASSFPGGRGAFF | TGTGCCAGCAGCTTCCCCGGGGGGCGGGGCGCTTTCTTT
TRBJ1-5 | - | TRBV21-1 | - | CASSKSFRRRVNQPQHF | TGTGCCAGCAGCAAAAGTTTTAGGCGGCGTGTCAATCAGCCCCAGCATTTT
TRBJ1-6 | TRBD1 | TRBV7-2 | once | CASSFTGTADPLHF | TGTGCCAGCAGCTTTACCGGGACAGCCGATCCCCTCCACTTT
TRBJ1-3 | TRBD1 | TRBV13 | once | CASSPNPHGTGSGNTIYF | TGTGCCAGCAGCCCAAATCCCCACGGGACAGGGTCTGGAAACACCATATATTTT
TRBJ2-7 | TRBD2 | TRBV19 | - | CASSIPGGSSYEQYF | TGTGCCAGTAGTATCCCGGGAGGGAGCTCCTACGAGCAGTACTTC
TRBJ1-1 | - | TRBV2 | - | CASNQGEGTEAFF | TGTGCCAGCAATCAGGGCGAGGGCACTGAAGCTTTCTTT
TRBJ2-7 | - | TRBV3-1/TRBV3-2 | - | CASGRGYEQYF | TGTGCCAGCGGCCGAGGCTACGAGCAGTACTTC
TRBJ1-2 | - | TRBV25-1 | - | CASSRGVGYGYTF | TGTGCCAGCAGTAGGGGGGTGGGCTATGGCTACACCTTC
TRBJ2-1 | TRBD2 | TRBV5-6 | - | CASRNGGAGNEQFF | TGTGCCAGCAGGAACGGGGGGGCCGGGAATGAGCAGTTCTTC
TRBJ1-1 | - | TRBV29-1 | - | CSVEVGRGTEAFF | TGCAGCGTTGAAGTAGGCAGGGGCACTGAAGCTTTCTTT
TRBJ2-3 | TRBD2 | TRBV19 | - | CASSGPPGGAPSTDTQYF | TGTGCCAGTAGTGGACCTCCGGGGGGAGCTCCTAGCACAGATACGCAGTATTTT
TRBJ1-3 | - | TRBV7-2 | - | CASSLARGGNTIYF | TGTGCCAGCAGCTTAGCGCGCGGGGGAAACACCATATATTTT
TRBJ1-2 | TRBD1 | TRBV5-4 | - | CASSLGTGGWYGYTF | TGTGCCAGCAGCTTGGGGACAGGGGGTTGGTATGGCTACACCTTC
TRBJ2-7 | TRBD2 | TRBV5-4 | - | CASSVAGSYEQYF | TGTGCCAGCAGCGTAGCGGGCTCCTACGAGCAGTACTTC
TRBJ2-7 | TRBD1 | TRBV5-5 | once | CASSFWGTVTYEQYF | TGTGCCAGCAGCTTTTGGGGGACAGTTACCTACGAGCAGTACTTC
TRBJ2-7 | TRBD2 | TRBV4-1 | - | CASSQDHTSGGPYEQYF | TGCGCCAGCAGCCAAGATCATACTAGCGGGGGTCCCTACGAGCAGTACTTC
TRBJ2-7 | - | TRBV4-1 | - | CASSQAGARGYEQYF | TGCGCCAGCAGCCAAGCCGGGGCCAGGGGATACGAGCAGTACTTC
TRBJ1-5 | - | TRBV9 | once | CASSAGPGVSQPQHF | TGTGCCAGCAGCGCCGGACCGGGGGTCAGCCAGCCCCAGCATTTT
TRBJ1-1 | TRBD1 | TRBV11-1 | - | CASSPDRGGISTGFF | TGTGCCAGCAGCCCGGACAGGGGAGGGATCAGTACTGGTTTCTTT
TRBJ1-2 | - | TRBV3-1/TRBV3-2 | - | CASSHGDGYGYTF | TGTGCCAGCAGCCATGGGGATGGCTATGGCTACACCTTC
TRBJ1-2 | - | TRBV6-5 | - | CASTNLYGYTF | TGTGCCAGCACCAACCTTTATGGCTACACCTTC
TRBJ2-7 | - | TRBV7-2 | once | CASSFSGQTYEQYF | TGTGCCAGCAGCTTTTCCGGGCAGACCTACGAGCAGTACTTC
TRBJ2-7 | - | TRBV29-1 | - | CSVLRSSYEQYF | TGCAGCGTTCTACGGAGCTCCTACGAGCAGTACTTC
TRBJ2-7 | - | TRBV7-3 | - | CASSLSGGAFHEQYF | TGTGCCAGCAGCTTAAGCGGGGGCGCGTTTCACGAGCAGTACTTC
TRBJ1-1 | TRBD1 | TRBV6-5 | - | CASITPKGANTEAFF | TGTGCCAGCATTACCCCCAAGGGGGCGAACACTGAAGCTTTCTTT
TRBJ1-2 | - | TRBV27 | - | CASSLSGDYGYTF | TGTGCCAGCAGTTTATCGGGGGACTATGGCTACACCTTC
TRBJ1-4 | - | TRBV28 | - | CASSLQGINEKLFF | TGTGCCAGCAGTTTACAGGGGATTAATGAAAAACTGTTTTTT